This T cell receptor beta chain was captured by sequencing in a study of blood T cells in healthy people across ages. Combining a sample-barcoded 5' primer with a J-beta primer mix, a second PCR ran for about 7 to 11 cycles. TCRdb reprocessed the 5' RACE reads via MiXCR and lists one record per CDR3 protein. The data contain 780,000 or so distinct CDR3 sequences, approximately 60% of them singletons. The germline gives CDR1 DFQATT, CDR2 SNEGSKA (reference sequence). The CDR3 is 14 residues long. The V and J ends lost 5 bases and 0 bases, in that order; junction bases with no gene match: 5. The specimen sequenced was blood. This sequence was found in a man aged 40-49 years in good health. V and J are TRBV20-1 and TRBJ2-7; 9 bases line up with TRBD2. The CDR3 loop is CSAGILAGSYEQYF. DNA of the CDR3: TGCAGTGCTGGAATACTAGCGGGCTCCTACGAGCAGTACTTC.